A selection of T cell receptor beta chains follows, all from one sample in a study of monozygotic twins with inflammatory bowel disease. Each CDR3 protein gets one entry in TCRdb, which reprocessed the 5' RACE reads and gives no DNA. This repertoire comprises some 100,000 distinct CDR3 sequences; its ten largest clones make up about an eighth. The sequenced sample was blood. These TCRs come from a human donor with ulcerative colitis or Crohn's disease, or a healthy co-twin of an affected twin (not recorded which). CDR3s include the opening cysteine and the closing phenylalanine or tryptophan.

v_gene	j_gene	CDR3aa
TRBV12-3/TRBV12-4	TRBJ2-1	CASSTLNRDRGPHEQFF
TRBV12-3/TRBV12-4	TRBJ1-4	CASSFGRIGNEKLFF
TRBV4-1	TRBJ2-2	CASSRGGGTGELFF
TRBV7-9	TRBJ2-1	CASSLGQVKYNEQFF
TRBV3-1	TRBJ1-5	CASSQGWGLSQPQHF
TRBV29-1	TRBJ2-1	CSVGQGATEQFF
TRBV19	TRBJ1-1	CASTVSLENTEAFF
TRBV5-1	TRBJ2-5	CASSLEDNLPETQYF
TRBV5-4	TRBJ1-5	CASSFDRGQPQHF
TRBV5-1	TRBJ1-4	CASSLEYLNEKLFF
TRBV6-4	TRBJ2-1	CASSDGTSGGNEQFF
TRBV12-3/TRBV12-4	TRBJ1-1	CASSFLPPGQGSRVEAFF
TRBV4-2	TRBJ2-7	CASSQDLRYYEQYF
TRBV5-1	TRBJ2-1	CASSLVVAGESEQFF
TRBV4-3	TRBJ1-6	CASSHRSGTPYNSPLHF
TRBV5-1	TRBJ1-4	CASSPDRVAEKLFF
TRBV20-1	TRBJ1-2	CSARDRKGLSSYTF
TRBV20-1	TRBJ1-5	CSARTTDRGGNQPQHF